Reported below is one TCR beta chain. Its antigen is currently unknown. With V trimmed by 0 bases and J by 5 bases, 5 bases remained unmatched. Looked up from germline, CDR1 is SGDLS and CDR2 is YYNGEE. The CDR3 is 16 amino acids. This entry is derived from a study of cytomegalovirus exposure and HLA in healthy donors. On the study more broadly: The roughly 110 validation repertoires matched the roughly 700 first-cohort repertoires in platform, a later analysis reported. Broader study findings: Cytomegalovirus-associated TCR beta chains were listed, numbering 164. Reports credit the classifier with highly specific, highly sensitive diagnosis of cytomegalovirus status.

Assay: immunoSEQ multiplex PCR; the TCRdb copy retains only in-frame clones and omits some. Of about 330,000 clones in the sample, around 86% are singletons; the top ten hold over 0.8%. The rearrangement joins TRBV9 to TRBJ2-5; 12 nucleotides align to TRBD1. The origin of this receptor is a woman under 30 in good health and CMV-seronegative. The sample consisted of PBMCs. In DNA, the CDR3 is TGTGCCAGCAGCGTAGGGGGACAGGGGGCGAGGGAGACCCAGTACTTC. Protein product: CASSVGGQGARETQYF.